This T cell receptor (beta chain) was captured in a study of T cell responses to AZD1222 COVID-19 vaccine. Germline V gene sequence: CDR1 SGDLS, CDR2 YYNGEE. With 0 bases removed from V and 0 bases from J, the gap between germline ends came to 9 bases. The CDR3 is made up of 15 amino acids. Sequencing was performed with immunoSEQ multiplex PCR; in TCRdb, only in-frame clones are kept and a portion is missing. The data hold about 110,000 clones, with roughly 89% observed a single time. In the case of this clone: The antigen is not known.

Study-wide results and limits: Seropositive at baseline were only a handful of AZD1222 recipients. There were mostly white British donors and more females than males, and clonal diversity was possibly underestimated. A reported finding is that nearly half of spike-specific TCRs target unmutated variant regions. The study found Spike-specific TCR breadth and depth rose after two AZD1222 doses.

This clonotype was obtained from an adult who received the AZD1222 COVID-19 vaccine. J is TRBJ1-1 and V is TRBV9; D not resolved. Sequences were derived from peripheral blood, sampled 28 days after the second AZD1222 dose. The CDR3 here is CASSVEADMNTEAFF. The CDR3 DNA follows: TGTGCCAGCAGCGTAGAGGCAGACATGAACACTGAAGCTTTCTTT.